This T cell receptor beta chain was documented in a study of T cells expressing NK-cell markers. In the study overall: Seven sequenced donors out of eight were HCMV-seropositive, one seronegative. General study points: In a handful of donors, dominant NKG2C+ clonotypes were roughly 1.0-7.5% of CD8+ T cells. A handful of donors showed these clonotypes also leading the CD3+CD56-NKG2C+ fraction.

CDR3 size: 15 residues. Germline V lookup: CDR1 LGHNA, CDR2 YSLEER. TCRdb reanalyzed the 5' RACE reads, giving one entry per CDR3 protein sequence and no DNA. The sample holds 130,000 to 150,000 distinct CDR3 sequences. As concerns this clonotype: Antigen unknown.

The chain combines TRBV4-3 with TRBJ1-1; TCRdb's D call, TRBD1, is unchecked because there is no DNA. The sequencing input was blood T cells: a sorted CD56 or NKG2C T cell subset, CD4+ or CD8+ T cells, or bulk PBMC T cells (not recorded which). This receptor was identified in a man between 18 and 35 years old in good health. This chain's CDR3 is CASSQATGMNTEAFF.